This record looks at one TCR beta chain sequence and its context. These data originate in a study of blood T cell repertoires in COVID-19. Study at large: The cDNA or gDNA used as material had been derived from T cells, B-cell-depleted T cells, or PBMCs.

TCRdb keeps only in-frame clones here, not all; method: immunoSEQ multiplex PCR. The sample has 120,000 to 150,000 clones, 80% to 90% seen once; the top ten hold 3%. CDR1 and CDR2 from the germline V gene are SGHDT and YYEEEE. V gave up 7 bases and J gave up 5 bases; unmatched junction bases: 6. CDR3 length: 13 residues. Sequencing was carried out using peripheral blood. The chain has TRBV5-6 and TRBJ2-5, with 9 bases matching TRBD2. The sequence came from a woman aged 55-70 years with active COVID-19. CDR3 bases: TGTGCCAGCGAAATAGCGGGAGCGGAGACCCAGTACTTC. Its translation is CASEIAGAETQYF. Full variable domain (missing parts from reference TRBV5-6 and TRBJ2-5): DAGVTQSPTHLIKTRGQQVTLRCSPKSGHDTVSWYQQALGQGPQFIFQYYEEEERQRGNFPDRFSGHQFPNYSSELNVNALLLGDSALYLCASEIAGAETQYFGPGTRLLVL.